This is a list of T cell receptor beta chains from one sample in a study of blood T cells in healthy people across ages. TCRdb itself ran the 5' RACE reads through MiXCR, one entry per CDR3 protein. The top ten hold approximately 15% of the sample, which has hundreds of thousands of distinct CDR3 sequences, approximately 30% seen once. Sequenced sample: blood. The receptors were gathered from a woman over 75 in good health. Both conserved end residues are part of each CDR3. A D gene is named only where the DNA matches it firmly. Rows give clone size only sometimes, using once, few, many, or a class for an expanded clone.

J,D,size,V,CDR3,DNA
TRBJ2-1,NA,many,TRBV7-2,CASSSKTGLGTLNEQFF,TGTGCCAGCAGCTCCAAAACAGGGTTAGGGACCCTCAATGAGCAGTTCTTC
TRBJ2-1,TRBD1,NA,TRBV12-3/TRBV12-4,CASSSSLDRENEQFF,TGTGCCAGCAGTTCCAGCCTGGACAGGGAGAATGAGCAGTTCTTC
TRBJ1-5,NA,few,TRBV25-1,CASRAARGNQPQHF,TGTGCCAGCAGGGCGGCCAGGGGCAATCAGCCCCAGCATTTT
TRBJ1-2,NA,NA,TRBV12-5,CASGLSLTSTGGYTF,TGTGCTAGTGGTTTGTCCCTGACATCAACGGGGGGCTACACCTTC
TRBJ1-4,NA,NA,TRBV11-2,CASTRSGGVNEKLFF,TGTGCCAGCACCCGGTCGGGCGGGGTTAATGAAAAACTGTTTTTT
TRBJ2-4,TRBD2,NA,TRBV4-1,CASSQGRTSGIAKNIQYF,TGCGCCAGCAGCCAAGGTCGAACTAGCGGGATCGCCAAAAACATTCAGTACTTC
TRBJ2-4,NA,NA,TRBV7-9,CASSREMHGGPDYTKNIQYF,TGTGCCAGCAGCAGGGAGATGCATGGCGGGCCGGATTATACCAAAAACATTCAGTACTTC
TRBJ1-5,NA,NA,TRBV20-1,CSARDSISVYRPQHF,TGCAGTGCTAGGGACAGCATATCGGTTTATCGGCCCCAGCATTTT
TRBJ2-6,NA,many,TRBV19,CASTSGVSNVLTF,TGTGCCAGTACGTCCGGGGTTTCCAACGTCCTGACTTTC
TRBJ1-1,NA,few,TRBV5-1,CASSRERMKTEAFF,TGCGCCAGCAGTCGGGAGCGCATGAAAACTGAAGCTTTCTTT
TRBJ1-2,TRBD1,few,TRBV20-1,CSARRGGTANYGYTF,TGCAGTGCTAGGCGTGGGGGGACAGCTAACTATGGCTACACCTTC
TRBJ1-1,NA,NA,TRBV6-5,CASSPRADWNTEAFF,TGTGCCAGCAGTCCCCGGGCAGATTGGAACACTGAAGCTTTCTTT
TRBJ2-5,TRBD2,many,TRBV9,CASSLSPGGEGETQYF,TGTGCCAGCAGCTTATCGCCCGGGGGGGAGGGAGAGACCCAGTACTTC
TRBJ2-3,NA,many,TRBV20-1,CSASLGAQYF,TGCAGTGCTAGTTTGGGGGCGCAGTATTTT
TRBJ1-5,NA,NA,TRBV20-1,CSANGQSSSPQHF,TGCAGCGCCAATGGGCAGTCTTCATCGCCCCAGCATTTT
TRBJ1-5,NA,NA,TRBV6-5,CASRRGANQPQHF,TGTGCCAGCAGACGGGGGGCGAATCAGCCCCAGCATTTT
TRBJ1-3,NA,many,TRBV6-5,CATKRQYSGNTIYF,TGTGCTACTAAGCGGCAGTACTCTGGAAACACCATATATTTT
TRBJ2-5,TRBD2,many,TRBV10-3,CATNPGGAQETQYF,TGTGCCACCAACCCGGGAGGGGCACAAGAGACCCAGTACTTC
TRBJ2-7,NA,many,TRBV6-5,CASSRDSVEQYF,TGTGCCAGCAGCCGAGACTCGGTCGAGCAGTACTTC
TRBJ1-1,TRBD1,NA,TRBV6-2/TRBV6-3,CASSYGAGQRNTEAFF,TGTGCCAGCAGTTACGGAGCGGGACAGAGAAACACTGAAGCTTTCTTT
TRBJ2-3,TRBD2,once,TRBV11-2,CASSSRGSGTSDTQYF,TGTGCCAGCAGCTCCCGGGGTAGCGGGACCTCAGATACGCAGTATTTT
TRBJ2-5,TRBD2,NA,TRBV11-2,CASSSLGGSTQETQYF,TGTGCCAGCAGCTCCCTAGGCGGGAGTACCCAAGAGACCCAGTACTTC
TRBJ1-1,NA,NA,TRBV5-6,CASSLVGGKVTEAFF,TGTGCCAGCAGCTTGGTCGGGGGCAAAGTCACTGAAGCTTTCTTT
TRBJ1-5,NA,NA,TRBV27,CASRLLNSNQPQHF,TGTGCCAGCAGGCTTCTAAATAGCAATCAGCCCCAGCATTTT
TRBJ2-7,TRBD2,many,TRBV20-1,CSASTSGGTEQYF,TGCAGTGCTTCGACTAGCGGGGGGACCGAGCAGTACTTC
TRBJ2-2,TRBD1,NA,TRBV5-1,CASSLTGAANTGELFF,TGCGCCAGCAGCTTGACAGGGGCAGCGAACACCGGGGAGCTGTTTTTT
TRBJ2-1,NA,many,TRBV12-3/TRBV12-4,CASSFLQGNEQFF,TGTGCCAGCAGTTTTCTCCAGGGGAATGAGCAGTTCTTC
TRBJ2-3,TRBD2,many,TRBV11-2,CASSLVLAGVGDTQYF,TGTGCCAGCAGCTTAGTCCTAGCGGGGGTGGGGGATACGCAGTATTTT
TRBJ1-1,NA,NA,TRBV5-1,CASSLGVTGVNIEAFF,TGCGCCAGCAGCTTGGGGGTGACAGGCGTGAACATTGAAGCTTTCTTT
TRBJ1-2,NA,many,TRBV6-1,CASSEAQAPFGGYTF,TGTGCCAGCAGTGAAGCGCAGGCTCCGTTTGGTGGCTACACCTTC
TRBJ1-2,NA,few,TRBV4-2,CASSQAGSGLSHGYTF,TGTGCCAGCAGCCAAGCGGGATCGGGGTTAAGTCATGGCTACACCTTC
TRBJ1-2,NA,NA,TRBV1,CTSSQDLKEGGDYGYTF,TGCACCAGCAGCCAAGACTTGAAGGAAGGGGGCGACTATGGCTACACCTTC
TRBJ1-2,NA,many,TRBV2,CASSLNEGRYGYTF,TGTGCCAGCAGCCTAAACGAGGGCCGCTATGGCTACACCTTC
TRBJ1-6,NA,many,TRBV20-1,CSAGEFDSPLHF,TGCAGTGCTGGAGAGTTTGATTCACCCCTCCACTTT
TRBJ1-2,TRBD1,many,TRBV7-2,CASSLSPGTGLGGYTF,TGTGCCAGCAGCTTAAGTCCCGGGACAGGGTTAGGAGGCTACACCTTC
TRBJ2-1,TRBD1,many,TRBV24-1,CATSDFRDSSYNEQFF,TGTGCCACCAGTGATTTCCGGGACAGCTCCTACAATGAGCAGTTCTTC
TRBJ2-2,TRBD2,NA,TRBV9,CAGSVPSGGGNTGERFF,TGTGCCGGCAGCGTACCTAGCGGGGGAGGGAACACCGGGGAGCGGTTTTTT
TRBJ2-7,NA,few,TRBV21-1,CASSKDREGHEQYF,TGTGCCAGCAGCAAAGACAGGGAGGGCCACGAGCAGTACTTC
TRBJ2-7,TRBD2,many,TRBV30,CAWSHGGTLYEQYF,TGTGCCTGGAGCCACGGGGGGACCCTCTACGAGCAGTACTTC
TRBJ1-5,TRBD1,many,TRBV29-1,CSVGQGVFQPQHF,TGCAGCGTCGGACAGGGGGTGTTTCAGCCCCAGCATTTT
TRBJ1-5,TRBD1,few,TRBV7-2,CASSRTGTGNQPQHF,TGTGCCAGCAGCAGGACAGGGACAGGCAATCAGCCCCAGCATTTT
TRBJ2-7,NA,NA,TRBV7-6,CASSLSGAWDIGEQYF,TGTGCCAGCAGCTTATCCGGCGCTTGGGATATTGGCGAGCAGTACTTC
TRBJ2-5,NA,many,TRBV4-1,CASSQESGERVETQYF,TGCGCCAGCAGCCAAGAATCCGGGGAGAGGGTAGAGACCCAGTACTTC
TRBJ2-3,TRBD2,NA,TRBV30,CAWSLAGDLWGTDTQYF,TGTGCCTGGAGTCTAGCGGGGGACCTATGGGGCACAGATACGCAGTATTTT
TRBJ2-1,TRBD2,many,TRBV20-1,CSALLAGGYNEQFF,TGCAGTGCTCTCCTAGCGGGGGGCTACAATGAGCAGTTCTTC
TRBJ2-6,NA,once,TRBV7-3,CASSPESSGANVLTF,TGTGCCAGCAGCCCGGAGAGCTCTGGGGCCAACGTCCTGACTTTC
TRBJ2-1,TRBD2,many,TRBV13,CASSPRGAGYNEQFF,TGTGCCAGCAGCCCGCGGGGGGCGGGTTACAATGAGCAGTTCTTC
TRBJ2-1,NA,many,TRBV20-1,CSAKLAYNEQFF,TGCAGTGCCAAACTAGCCTACAATGAGCAGTTCTTC
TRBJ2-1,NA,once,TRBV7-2,CASSLGDRSRSYNEQFF,TGTGCCAGCAGCTTAGGAGATCGGTCTAGATCCTACAATGAGCAGTTCTTC
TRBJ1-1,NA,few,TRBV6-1,CASSEAGGNTEAFF,TGTGCCAGCAGTGAAGCGGGGGGAAACACTGAAGCTTTCTTT
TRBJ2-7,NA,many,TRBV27,CASSSAGLPYEQYF,TGTGCCAGCAGTTCCGCAGGGCTACCCTACGAGCAGTACTTC
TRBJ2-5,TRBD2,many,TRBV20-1,CSAPGTMQETQYF,TGCAGTGCTCCCGGGACTATGCAAGAGACCCAGTACTTC